The 13 T cell receptor beta chains in this list originate from one sample, sequenced in a study of regulatory T cells in long-lasting Graves disease. Building the TCR beta libraries relied on iRepertoire HTBI primers, and CDR3 regions underwent Arm-PCR. TCRdb fed the multiplex PCR reads into MiXCR, producing one record per CDR3 protein. The profile covers 400,000 to 500,000 distinct CDR3 sequences, with about 22% appearing a single time and roughly 7% taken by the ten largest. Time point specified: persistent/refractory GD, antithyroid drugs over 5 years with positive TRAb. After RNA was extracted from PBMCs, the TCR library was made from it. Material: peripheral blood mononuclear cells (PBMCs), obtained when the disease was refractory, from a patient treated with antithyroid drugs. These receptor sequences come from a female donor with Graves disease.

The chain employs TRBV12-3 or TRBV12-4 and TRBJ2-3; 8 nucleotides match TRBD1. Germline trimming cut 6 bases from V and 4 bases from J; bases unmatched to any gene: 9. The CDR3 length is 15 residues. The CDR3 nucleotides read TGTGCCAGCAGCCGAACAACAGGGGGAGCAGATACGCAGTATTTT. The encoded protein is CASSRTTGGADTQYF.

This rearrangement joins TRBV5-6 to TRBJ1-4; D uncertain. Trimming removed 1 base at V and 0 bases at J, with 4 bases between. Germline values: CDR1 SGHDT, CDR2 YYEEEE. There are 14 residues in the CDR3. CDR3 coding DNA: TGTGCCAGCAGCTTGTGGGCAACTAATGAAAAACTGTTTTTT. Translated: CASSLWATNEKLFF.

The chain is built from TRBV11-3 and TRBJ2-3, with TRBD2 matching 12 bases. The junction had 8 bases not matched to a gene; V was cut back by 5 bases and J by 5 bases. CDR3 length equals 16 residues. From germline, CDR1 is SGHNT and CDR2 YENEEA. The CDR3 spells CASSLGLAGSRDTQYF. CDR3 in DNA: TGTGCCAGCAGCCTTGGACTAGCGGGAAGTAGAGATACGCAGTATTTT. Filled out from reference TRBV11-3 and TRBJ2-3, the complete variable domain reads EAGVVQSPRYKIIEKKQPVAFWCNPISGHNTLYWYLQNLGQGPELLIRYENEEAVDDSQLPKDRFSAERLKGVDSTLKIQPAELGDSAVYLCASSLGLAGSRDTQYFGPGTRLTVL.

The chain links TRBV28 to TRBJ2-6; perhaps TRBD1 as D (5 bases). This CDR3 spans 19 amino acids. Germline values: CDR1 MDHEN, CDR2 SYDVKM. V dropped 6 bases and J dropped 0 bases, with 21 bases sitting between them. CDR3 in amino acids: CASSRGQFRSFSGANVLTF. CDR3 DNA: TGTGCCAGCAGCCGAGGACAATTTAGAAGCTTCTCTGGGGCCAACGTCCTGACTTTC.

In its sample, this clonotype was seen many times. V usage is TRBV12-3 or TRBV12-4 and J usage is TRBJ1-1, with 8 bases matching TRBD1. J lost 2 bases, V lost 6 bases, and 8 bases had no gene match. There are 15 residues in the CDR3. The CDR3 DNA reads as TGTGCCAGCAGGCCACTTACAGGGGGAAACACTGAAGCTTTCTTT. Translating it yields CASRPLTGGNTEAFF.

This clonotype has more than one count but fewer than ten. V gene TRBV6-2 or TRBV6-3 combines with J gene TRBJ1-3; 9 nucleotides match TRBD1. The germline V gene has CDR1 MNHEY and CDR2 SVGEGT. The CDR3 is 14 residues long. Trimming at V came to 6 bases and at J to 4 bases, leaving 4 bases not matched to a gene. CDR3 bases: TGTGCCAGCAGGCCCGGGACAGGGGGAAACACCATATATTTT. This translates into CASRPGTGGNTIYF.

This clonotype was seen a handful of times. The V gene is TRBV6-1, the J gene TRBJ2-1, with TRBD2 matching 12 bases. Germline CDR1 and CDR2: MNHNS and SASEGT. The V gene end was trimmed by 6 bases and the J gene end by 4 bases; junction bases not matched to a gene: 4. CDR3 size: 15 residues. The DNA of the CDR3 is TGTGCCAGCAGGATCGGGACTAGCGGGTACAATGAGCAGTTCTTC. Translation: CASRIGTSGYNEQFF.

This clonotype was counted only a few times. CDR3 amino acids: CASSQARSANYGYTF. As DNA, the CDR3 is TGTGCCAGCAGCCAAGCTAGATCAGCTAACTATGGCTACACCTTC. The genes are TRBV14 and TRBJ1-2; D remains unclear. V was clipped by 1 base and J by 0 bases, with 9 bases between them. CDR1 is SGHDN, CDR2 FVKESK, per germline. The CDR3 extends over 15 amino acids. Together with reference TRBV14 and TRBJ1-2, the CDR3 gives the full variable domain: EAGVTQFPSHSVIEKGQTVTLRCDPISGHDNLYWYRRVMGKEIKFLLHFVKESKQDESGMPNNRFLAERTGGTYSTLKVQPAELEDSGVYFCASSQARSANYGYTFGSGTRLTVV.

This clonotype was recorded at least ten times. The CDR3 is CASGPGTVRAGYSNQPQHF. The CDR3 DNA sequence: TGTGCCAGCGGACCTGGGACAGTCAGAGCGGGGTATAGCAATCAGCCCCAGCATTTT. V gene TRBV28 combines with J gene TRBJ1-5; 7 bases match TRBD1. V was pared by 8 bases and J by 0 bases, with 19 bases of the junction left unmatched. The CDR3 is 19 residues long. Germline CDR1 reads MDHEN; CDR2 reads SYDVKM. Full variable domain (remainder filled in from reference TRBV28 and TRBJ1-5): DVKVTQSSRYLVKRTGEKVFLECVQDMDHENMFWYRQDPGLGLRLIYFSYDVKMKEKGDIPEGYSVSREKKERFSLILESASTNQTSMYLCASGPGTVRAGYSNQPQHFGDGTRLSIL.

The J gene is TRBJ2-7, the V gene TRBV7-3, with 7 bases lining up with TRBD2. V lost 0 bases to trimming and J lost 1 base; unmatched junction nucleotides: 3. CDR3 size: 15 residues. Per the germline V gene, CDR1 is SGHTA and CDR2 is FQGTGA. The CDR3 nucleotides are TGTGCCAGCAGCTTAACGCCTAGCGGATCCTACGAGCAGTACTTC. This encodes CASSLTPSGSYEQYF.

The V and J genes are TRBV5-1 and TRBJ2-6; D not certain. CDR3 length: 14 residues. V was trimmed by 3 bases and J by 0 bases, leaving 4 bases between them. CDR1 is SGHRS and CDR2 is YFSETQ in the germline V gene. The CDR3 here is CASSWSSGANVLTF. In DNA, the CDR3 is TGCGCCAGCAGCTGGAGCTCTGGGGCCAACGTCCTGACTTTC.

This sequence joins TRBV10-2 and TRBJ2-2; D gene uncertain. This CDR3 comprises 15 residues. V was pared by 3 bases and J by 3 bases, with 11 bases between. Looked up from germline, CDR1 is WSHSY and CDR2 is SAAADI. CDR3 region: CASSELRQDTGELFF. The CDR3 region has the DNA TGCGCCAGCAGTGAACTGAGGCAGGACACCGGGGAGCTGTTTTTT.

This clonotype appeared many times. DNA of the CDR3: TGTGCCAGCAGCCAGGTCAGTAGAAGGGCCTACGAGCAGTACTTC. It yields the protein CASSQVSRRAYEQYF. This rearrangement joins TRBV28 to TRBJ2-7; D remains ambiguous. The V gene's germline CDR1 is MDHEN and CDR2 SYDVKM. V was shortened by 6 bases and J by 2 bases, with 17 bases between the two germline ends. This CDR3 is built from 15 residues.